Presented here are 22 T cell receptor beta chains from one specimen sequenced in a study of blood T cell repertoires in COVID-19. Here immunoSEQ multiplex PCR was the method, and the copy in TCRdb shows in-frame clones only, minus some. The profile shows 250,000 to 300,000 clones, around 90% of them singletons. The sequencing sample was made of peripheral blood. The receptors originated from a man in his fifties with acute or convalescent COVID-19.

The V and J genes are TRBV5-1 and TRBJ1-1; 7 bases are a match to TRBD1. The V segment lost 3 bases and the J segment 4 bases; nucleotides outside the gene matches: 12. Germline values: CDR1 SGHRS, CDR2 YFSETQ. CDR3 length: 16 amino acids. CDR3 region: CASSSGQALVGTEAFF. Written as DNA, the CDR3 is TGCGCCAGCAGCTCCGGACAGGCCCTAGTGGGCACTGAAGCTTTCTTT.

This clone was seen just once. The V gene is TRBV30, the J gene TRBJ1-3; D remains unclear. The CDR3 spans 14 residues. The V end was cut by 4 bases, the J end by 0 bases, with 10 bases between. CDR1 and CDR2 (germline): GTSNPN, SVGIG (reference sequence). The CDR3 is CAWNLLGSGNTIYF. CDR3 nucleotides: TGTGCCTGGAACCTCCTCGGCTCTGGAAACACCATATATTTT.

The chain couples TRBV3-1 (or the pseudogene TRBV3-2) to TRBJ1-1, with D unresolved. CDR1 is LGHDT and CDR2 is YNNKEL in the germline V gene (reference sequence). V lost 4 bases and J 2 bases, leaving 14 bases between the germline ends. This CDR3 is built from 15 residues. DNA of the CDR3: TGTGCCAGCAGCCCCCTAGCGGGCGGAAACACTGAAGCTTTCTTT. Translating gives CASSPLAGGNTEAFF.

About this clone itself: The junction departs from the called germline gene at one end, perhaps through a read error. The CDR3 bases are TGTGCCGGCAGCGGGGGGGCCGTAGAGACCCAGTACTTC. Translated, it gives CAGSGGAVETQYF. The V gene is TRBV6-5, the J gene TRBJ2-5; 10 bases are a match to TRBD2. This CDR3 has 13 amino acids. The germline CDR1 and CDR2 sequences are MNHEY and SVGAGI.

There are a few counts of this clone. The chain couples TRBV27 to TRBJ2-6, with no clear D. V shed 5 bases and J shed 3 bases, with 11 bases lying between them. This CDR3 has 15 amino acids. Germline loops: CDR1 MNHEY, CDR2 SMNVEV (reference sequence). The CDR3 DNA sequence: TGTGCCAGCAGTGGGCAGGTAAATGGGGCCAACGTCCTGACTTTC. Its protein is CASSGQVNGANVLTF.

The rearrangement joins TRBV7-9 to TRBJ2-4; no firm D call. Germline V CDR1 and CDR2: SEHNR, FQNEAQ (reference sequence). The CDR3 totals 15 residues. V dropped 4 bases and J dropped 2 bases, with 12 bases sitting between them. The CDR3 region is CASSYLDNTKNIQYF. CDR3 DNA sequence: TGTGCCAGCAGCTATCTCGACAACACCAAAAACATTCAGTACTTC.

The genes are TRBV19 and TRBJ1-2; a weak D match, TRBD1 (6 bases). V gave up 5 bases and J gave up 4 bases, with 20 bases separating them. The CDR3 loop spans 16 amino acids. CDR1 is LNHDA and CDR2 is SQIVND in the germline V gene (reference sequence). CDR3 bases: TGTGCCAGTAGTTTTCGCCCCAGGACAGTCCTCTATGGCTACACCTTC. As protein: CASSFRPRTVLYGYTF.

This clone was seen just once. V and J are TRBV2 and TRBJ2-5; the D gene is possibly TRBD2 (5 bases). This CDR3 spans 14 amino acids. V lost 7 bases and J lost 5, with 17 bases in between. CDR1 and CDR2 (germline): SNHLY, FYNNEI. The CDR3 is CASKGVGVGETQYF. CDR3 coding DNA: TGTGCCAGCAAGGGCGTCGGGGTAGGGGAGACCCAGTACTTC.

This sequence joins TRBV2 and TRBJ1-6; 7 nucleotides match TRBD1. The germline V gene has CDR1 SNHLY and CDR2 FYNNEI. The CDR3 spans 15 residues. Unmatched junction bases numbered 5, after V lost 0 bases and J lost 9 bases. CDR3 bases: TGTGCCAGCAGTGAAGCGACAGGGAAGGGTTCACCCCTCCACTTT. It codes for CASSEATGKGSPLHF.

This rearrangement joins TRBV5-1 to TRBJ2-2, with a possible D match to TRBD2 (6 bases). V lost 4 bases, J lost 4 bases, and 14 bases lay in between. The CDR3 is 15 residues long. Germline CDR1 is SGHRS and CDR2 is YFSETQ. CDR3 protein: CASSLRDSSTGELFF. CDR3 bases: TGCGCCAGCAGCCTCCGGGACTCCAGCACCGGGGAGCTGTTTTTT.

The chain carries TRBV5-1 and TRBJ2-3; 11 positions agree with TRBD2. The V and J ends lost 2 bases and 7 bases, in that order; junction bases with no gene match: 9. Germline assignment: CDR1 SGHRS and CDR2 YFSETQ. This CDR3 is 16 amino acids long. CDR3 sequence: CASSFGLAGYMNTQYF. The CDR3 DNA sequence: TGCGCCAGCAGCTTCGGACTAGCGGGTTACATGAATACGCAGTATTTT.

The chain recombines TRBV27 with TRBJ1-1; 9 bases are shared with TRBD1. This CDR3 region has 16 residues. Per germline, CDR1 MNHEY and CDR2 SMNVEV (reference sequence). After removal of 2 bases from V and 4 bases from J, the junction contained 8 bases not matched to a gene. The CDR3 DNA reads as TGTGCCAGCAGTTTAAAGGGACAGGGAGTAAGCACTGAAGCTTTCTTT. As protein: CASSLKGQGVSTEAFF.

J is TRBJ2-7 and V is TRBV4-2, with 10 bases identical to TRBD2. Germline CDR1 LGHNA, CDR2 YNFKEQ. The CDR3 runs 17 residues. Trimming removed 4 bases from V and 1 base from J; junction bases left unmatched: 10. CDR3 sequence (DNA): TGTGCCAGCAGCCCATTCGGACTAGCGGAAAATTCCTACGAGCAGTACTTC. Its protein product is CASSPFGLAENSYEQYF.

The rearrangement links TRBV6-2 or TRBV6-3 to TRBJ2-1, with D perhaps TRBD1 (5 bases). The V end lost 1 base, the J end lost 1 base, and 11 bases lay between the germline ends. The CDR3 contains 16 residues. Germline V CDR1 and CDR2: MNHEY, SVGEGT. CDR3 coding DNA: TGTGCCAGCAGTTACTACGCAGGGTCTTCCTACAATGAGCAGTTCTTC. Residues: CASSYYAGSSYNEQFF.

The chain carries TRBV5-4 and TRBJ1-4; TRBD1 might be the D (5 bases). This CDR3 comprises 15 residues. V was clipped by 0 bases and J by 8 bases, with 14 bases between them. Germline loops: CDR1 SGHNT, CDR2 YYREEE (reference sequence). The CDR3 here is CASSLDGGGWEKLFF. The CDR3 DNA follows: TGTGCCAGCAGCTTGGATGGGGGGGGTTGGGAAAAACTGTTTTTT. The full variable domain, its missing parts supplied by reference TRBV5-4 and TRBJ1-4, is ETGVTQSPTHLIKTRGQQVTLRCSSQSGHNTVSWYQQALGQGPQFIFQYYREEENGRGNFPPRFSGLQFPNYSSELNVNALELDDSALYLCASSLDGGGWEKLFFGSGTQLSVL.

A note on this clone: The junction departs from germline at one end; a sequencing error may be responsible. The chain is built from TRBV24-1 and TRBJ1-5; D ambiguous. The CDR3 loop spans 14 amino acids. Per germline, CDR1 KGHDR and CDR2 SFDVKD. The CDR3 loop reads CATSQASSNQPQHF. In DNA form, the CDR3 reads TGTGCCACCAGTCAGGCCAGTTCTAATCAGCCCCAGCATTTC.

This clone has only one observation. V is TRBV6-5 and J is TRBJ2-5; 9 bases are shared with TRBD1. This CDR3 region has 13 residues. CDR1 is MNHEY, CDR2 SVGAGI, per germline. The junction had 6 bases not matched to a gene; V was cut back by 7 bases and J by 6 bases. CDR3 in amino acids: CASKTGQGKTQYF. CDR3 sequence (DNA): TGTGCCAGCAAAACGGGACAGGGAAAGACCCAGTACTTC.

The CDR3 sequence is CASSLGGVAQPQHF. For the CDR3, the DNA is TGTGCCAGCAGCTTAGGGGGCGTCGCCCAGCCCCAGCATTTT. This chain uses TRBV13 with TRBJ1-5; D not certain. This CDR3 has 14 residues. Germline V CDR1 and CDR2: PRHDT, FYEKMQ (reference sequence). Deletions cut 0 bases from V and 7 bases from J, with 10 bases between.

V and J are TRBV27 and TRBJ2-7; TRBD1 matches 11 bases. Germline assignment: CDR1 MNHEY and CDR2 SMNVEV (reference sequence). J lost 8 bases, V lost 0 bases, and 3 bases had no gene match. This CDR3 region has 14 residues. CDR3 nucleotide sequence: TGTGCCAGCAGTTTATCCGGGACAGGGGGTAAGCAGTACTTC. Its translation: CASSLSGTGGKQYF.

A few counts support this clone. The genes are TRBV6-5 and TRBJ1-6; 7 bases are shared with TRBD1. V trimming: 8 bases; J trimming: 14 bases; junction bases outside the gene matches: 18. The germline gives CDR1 MNHEY, CDR2 SVGAGI. CDR3 length equals 15 residues. The CDR3 spells CASSLRTGPVAALHF. The CDR3 nucleotides are TGTGCCAGCTCATTAAGGACAGGACCTGTTGCGGCCCTCCACTTT.

This clone has a single count. The chain carries TRBV18 and TRBJ1-1; 7 bases are shared with TRBD1. The CDR3 is made up of 15 amino acids. The V segment lost 3 bases and the J segment 6 bases; nucleotides outside the gene matches: 10. The germline gives CDR1 KGHSH, CDR2 LQKENI. The CDR3 here is CASSPLSGGTPEAFF. The CDR3 DNA reads TGTGCCAGCTCACCGCTATCAGGGGGAACCCCTGAAGCTTTCTTT.

The V and J genes are TRBV2 and TRBJ1-6, with D tentatively TRBD1 (6 bases). V was clipped by 7 bases and J by 6 bases, with 13 bases between them. This CDR3 has 14 amino acids. Germline V gene lookup returns CDR1 SNHLY and CDR2 FYNNEI. In nucleotides, the CDR3 is TGTGCCAGCAAAAGACGGGACACTAATTCACCCCTCCACTTT. This codes for CASKRRDTNSPLHF.